This paragraph reports one T cell receptor (beta chain). This record belongs to a study of blood T cell repertoires in COVID-19. Study-wide background: T cells, B-cell-depleted T cells, or PBMCs supplied cDNA or gDNA.

The CDR3 covers 15 residues. From germline, CDR1 is SGHAT and CDR2 FQNNGV. V was clipped by 3 bases and J by 5 bases, with 11 bases between them. Repertoires were generated with immunoSEQ multiplex PCR, while TCRdb's copy carries only in-frame clones and drops some. The table shows 200,000 or so clones, with 70% to 90% occurring only once. The chain employs TRBV11-2 and TRBJ1-6, with D unresolved. This receptor was identified in a woman aged 70 to 79 with active or convalescent COVID-19. The material sequenced was peripheral blood. The CDR3 DNA is TGTGCCAGCAGCTTGAGGGAAAATGATAATTCACCCCTCCACTTT. Translating it yields CASSLRENDNSPLHF.